These T cell receptor beta chains were read from a single sample in a study of cytotoxic CD8 clonotypes in ibrutinib-treated CLL. Libraries were prepared by immunoSEQ multiplex PCR; TCRdb keeps only in-frame clonotypes and omits some of them. Of approximately 210,000 clones listed, around 72% were seen once; the top ten hold 13%. The sequencing here drew on PBMCs, taken after 24 months of ibrutinib treatment. Receptor source: a human donor with chronic lymphocytic leukemia. The CDR3 runs from the conserved cysteine through the conserved F or W. The D gene is left open where the match is weak. The listing skips clone size in some rows; elsewhere it reads once, few, many or a size class.

V,size,J,D,DNA,CDR3
TRBV28,NA,TRBJ2-7,NA,TGTGCCAGCAGTCCCATACCTTACGAGCAGTACTTC,CASSPIPYEQYF
TRBV11-2,NA,TRBJ2-1,TRBD1,TGTGCCAGCAGCAACCCCGGGACAGCCTACAATGAGCAGTTCTTC,CASSNPGTAYNEQFF
TRBV7-9,NA,TRBJ2-3,TRBD1,TGTGCCAGCAGCCTGGGACAGGGAGGTTATACGCAGTATTTT,CASSLGQGGYTQYF
TRBV4-3,NA,TRBJ2-5,TRBD1,TGCGCCAGCAGCCAAGAGGAGGACAGGGGTGAGACCCAGTACTTC,CASSQEEDRGETQYF
TRBV7-6,NA,TRBJ2-3,NA,TGTGCCAGCAGCTCCCAAGGAAATCCTAGCACAGATACGCAGTATTTT,CASSSQGNPSTDTQYF
TRBV19,once,TRBJ2-2,NA,TGTGCCGGAAGGGCAGGGTGGGAGTCCGGGGAGCTGTTTTTT,CAGRAGWESGELFF
TRBV9,NA,TRBJ2-7,TRBD1,TGTGCCAGCAGCCGGACAGGGGGCTTTTACGAGCAGTACTTC,CASSRTGGFYEQYF
TRBV27,NA,TRBJ2-3,NA,TGTGCCAGCAGTTTATTGAGGACAGATACGCAGTATTTT,CASSLLRTDTQYF
TRBV10-3,few,TRBJ1-4,NA,TGTGCCATCAGGGATAATGAAAAACTGTTTTTT,CAIRDNEKLFF
TRBV27,NA,TRBJ2-7,TRBD2,TGTGCCAGCAACCCGACCGGGACTAGCGGGACTAAGGAGTACTTC,CASNPTGTSGTKEYF
TRBV11-3,NA,TRBJ2-7,NA,TGTGCCAGCAGCTTCTTAATCGAGTACGAGCAGTACTTC,CASSFLIEYEQYF
TRBV30,NA,TRBJ1-5,NA,TGTGCCTGGAGTTTGGCGATTAGCAATCAGCCCCAGCATTTT,CAWSLAISNQPQHF
TRBV4-3,NA,TRBJ2-1,TRBD1,TGCGCCAGCAGCTTTTCCCGGGACAGGGGCGGGGAGCAGTTCTTC,CASSFSRDRGGEQFF
TRBV5-6,NA,TRBJ1-2,TRBD1,TGTGCCAGCAGCCCCGACAGGGCCTATGGCTACACCTTC,CASSPDRAYGYTF
TRBV11-3,NA,TRBJ2-5,TRBD2,TGTGCCAGCAGCTTAGGTGGACTAGCGGAAGAGACCCAGTACTTC,CASSLGGLAEETQYF
TRBV16,NA,TRBJ2-1,NA,TGTGCCAGCGGTCCTTCTAGACGGGATTACTCCTACAATGAGCAGTTCTTC,CASGPSRRDYSYNEQFF
TRBV7-9,NA,TRBJ2-1,TRBD1,TGTGCCAGCAGCACCCGGACAGGGTACGAGTCTAATGAGCAGTTCTTC,CASSTRTGYESNEQFF
TRBV14,NA,TRBJ2-7,NA,TGTGCCAGCAGCCACAAGACTAGTTCTGTGTACGAGCAGTACTTC,CASSHKTSSVYEQYF
TRBV4-2,NA,TRBJ2-1,NA,TGTGCCAGCAGCCACCGGCTTGCTGATCGCAATACCAACAATGAGCAGTTCTTC,CASSHRLADRNTNNEQFF
TRBV4-3,NA,TRBJ2-5,NA,TGCGCCAGCAGCCAAGTCTACAGGGAACAAGAGACCCAGTACTTC,CASSQVYREQETQYF
TRBV5-6,NA,TRBJ2-7,TRBD2,TGTGCCAGCAGCCTCGGGACTAGCGGGGTCGCGAGATACGAGCAGTACTTC,CASSLGTSGVARYEQYF
TRBV27,once,TRBJ2-4,TRBD1,TGTGCCAGCAAAAAGACAGGGAGTCGAAACATTCAGTACTTC,CASKKTGSRNIQYF
TRBV4-3,NA,TRBJ2-7,NA,TGCGCCAGCAGCCAATGGGGTACCCACGAGCAGTACTTC,CASSQWGTHEQYF
TRBV7-6,NA,TRBJ2-1,NA,TGTGCCAGCAGCTTAGTTACCTCGGCTAGCAGATACAATGAGCAGTTCTTC,CASSLVTSASRYNEQFF
TRBV7-9,NA,TRBJ2-7,TRBD2,TGTGCCAGCAGCGACGGGACTAGCGGGAATTACGAGCAGTACTTC,CASSDGTSGNYEQYF
TRBV9,once,TRBJ2-1,NA,TGTGCCAGCAGCTCCCCCGCCCTAGCTGTCGGTGAGCAGTTCTTC,CASSSPALAVGEQFF
TRBV5-4,few,TRBJ2-7,TRBD2,TGTGCCAGCAGCCCCTCACCGGGAGGCTCCTACGAGCAGTACTTC,CASSPSPGGSYEQYF
TRBV5-1,NA,TRBJ2-2,NA,TGCGCCAGCAGCCCCGCCACCCTAACCGGGGAGCTGTTTTTT,CASSPATLTGELFF
TRBV4-3,once,TRBJ1-4,NA,TGCGCCAGCAGCCTCCGATCAGGGTTCGGTAATGAAAAACTGTTTTTT,CASSLRSGFGNEKLFF
TRBV11-2,few,TRBJ2-1,NA,TGTGCCAGCAGCCTCGGGCGCAATGAGCAGTTCTTC,CASSLGRNEQFF
TRBV7-9,NA,TRBJ2-7,NA,TGTGCCAGCAGCTTAGAAAGGTACGAGCAGTACTTC,CASSLERYEQYF